This TCR beta chain was sequenced in a study of blood T cell repertoires in COVID-19. About the study: Sites in the United States, Italy and Spain provided acute and convalescent COVID-19 samples.

Using immunoSEQ multiplex PCR, the repertoire was profiled, and TCRdb retains in-frame clones only, with some absent. Among around 140,000 clones listed, over 70% were seen once. CDR3 length: 12 amino acids. CDR1 and CDR2 from the germline V gene are LNHDA and SQIVND (reference sequence). Between the trimmed V and J ends, which lost 9 bases and 3 bases, there was a span of 12 bases. The J gene is TRBJ2-7, the V gene TRBV19, with a possible D match to TRBD1 (6 bases). The sequencing input was peripheral blood. The origin of this receptor is a woman in her forties or fifties with acute or convalescent COVID-19. CDR3 protein: CASKQDSYEQYF. Written as DNA, the CDR3 is TGTGCCAGCAAACAGGACAGCTACGAGCAGTACTTC.